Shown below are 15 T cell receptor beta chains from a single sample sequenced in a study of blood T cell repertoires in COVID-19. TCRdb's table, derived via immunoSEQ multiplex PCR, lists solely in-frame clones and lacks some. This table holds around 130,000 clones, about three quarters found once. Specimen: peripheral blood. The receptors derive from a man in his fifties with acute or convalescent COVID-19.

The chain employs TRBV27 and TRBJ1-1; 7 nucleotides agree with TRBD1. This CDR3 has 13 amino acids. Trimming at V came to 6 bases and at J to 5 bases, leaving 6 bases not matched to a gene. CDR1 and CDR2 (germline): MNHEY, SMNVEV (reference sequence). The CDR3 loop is CASRIQGRTEAFF. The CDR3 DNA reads TGTGCCAGCAGGATACAGGGGAGAACTGAAGCTTTCTTT.

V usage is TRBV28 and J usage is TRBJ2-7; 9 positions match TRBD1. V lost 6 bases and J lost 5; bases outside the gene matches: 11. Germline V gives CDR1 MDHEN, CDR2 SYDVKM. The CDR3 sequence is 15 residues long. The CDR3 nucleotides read TGTGCCAGCAGCAAGACGACAGGGGGAATCAACGAGCAGTACTTC. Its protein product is CASSKTTGGINEQYF.

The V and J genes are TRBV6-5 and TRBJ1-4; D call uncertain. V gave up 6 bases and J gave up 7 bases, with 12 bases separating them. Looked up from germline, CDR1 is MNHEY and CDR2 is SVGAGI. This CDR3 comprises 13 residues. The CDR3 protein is CASRLPGGEKLFF. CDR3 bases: TGTGCCAGCAGACTCCCGGGAGGTGAAAAACTGTTTTTT.

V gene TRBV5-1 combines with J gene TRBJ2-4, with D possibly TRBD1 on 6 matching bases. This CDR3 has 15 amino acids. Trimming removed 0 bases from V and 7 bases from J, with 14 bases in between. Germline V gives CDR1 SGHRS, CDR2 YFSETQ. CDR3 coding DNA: TGCGCCAGCAGCTTGGTAGGGCAGGGGACGAACATTCAGTACTTC. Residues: CASSLVGQGTNIQYF. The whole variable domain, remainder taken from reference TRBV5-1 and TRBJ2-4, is KAGVTQTPRYLIKTRGQQVTLSCSPISGHRSVSWYQQTPGQGLQFLFEYFSETQRNKGNFPGRFSGRQFSNSRSEMNVSTLELGDSALYLCASSLVGQGTNIQYFGAGTRLSVL.

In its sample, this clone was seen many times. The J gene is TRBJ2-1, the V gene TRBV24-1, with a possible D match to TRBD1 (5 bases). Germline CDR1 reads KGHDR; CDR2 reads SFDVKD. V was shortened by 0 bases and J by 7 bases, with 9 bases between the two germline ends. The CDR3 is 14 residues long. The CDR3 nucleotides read TGTGCCACCAGTGATTTGATGGGGCGGAATGAGCAGTTCTTC. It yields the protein CATSDLMGRNEQFF.

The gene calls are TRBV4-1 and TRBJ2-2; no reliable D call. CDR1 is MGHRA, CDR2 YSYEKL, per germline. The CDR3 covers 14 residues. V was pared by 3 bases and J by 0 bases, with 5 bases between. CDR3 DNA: TGCGCCAGCAGCCACAGCGCGAACACCGGGGAGCTGTTTTTT. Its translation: CASSHSANTGELFF.

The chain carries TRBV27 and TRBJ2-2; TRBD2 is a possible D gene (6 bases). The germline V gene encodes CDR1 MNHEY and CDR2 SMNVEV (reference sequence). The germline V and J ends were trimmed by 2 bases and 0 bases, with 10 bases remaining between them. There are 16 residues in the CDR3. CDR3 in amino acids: CASSLLGGTNTGELFF. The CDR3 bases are TGTGCCAGCAGTTTACTCGGGGGTACGAACACCGGGGAGCTGTTTTTT.

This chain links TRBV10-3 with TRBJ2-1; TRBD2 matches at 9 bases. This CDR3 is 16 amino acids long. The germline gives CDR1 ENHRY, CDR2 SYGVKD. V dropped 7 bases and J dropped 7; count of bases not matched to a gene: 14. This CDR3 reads CAITRGGGGAVNEQFF. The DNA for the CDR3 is TGTGCCATCACCCGAGGCGGCGGGGGGGCGGTTAATGAGCAGTTCTTC.

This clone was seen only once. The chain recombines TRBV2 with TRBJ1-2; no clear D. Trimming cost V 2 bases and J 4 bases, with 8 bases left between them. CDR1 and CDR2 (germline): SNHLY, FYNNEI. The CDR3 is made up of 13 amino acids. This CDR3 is CASSERGSYGYTF. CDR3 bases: TGTGCCAGCAGTGAACGTGGGAGCTATGGCTACACCTTC.

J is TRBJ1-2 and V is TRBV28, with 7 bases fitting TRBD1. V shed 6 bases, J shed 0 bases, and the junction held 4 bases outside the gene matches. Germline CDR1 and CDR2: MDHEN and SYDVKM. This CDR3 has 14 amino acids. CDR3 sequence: CASRTQGTNYGYTF. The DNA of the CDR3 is TGTGCCAGCAGAACACAGGGGACTAACTATGGCTACACCTTC.

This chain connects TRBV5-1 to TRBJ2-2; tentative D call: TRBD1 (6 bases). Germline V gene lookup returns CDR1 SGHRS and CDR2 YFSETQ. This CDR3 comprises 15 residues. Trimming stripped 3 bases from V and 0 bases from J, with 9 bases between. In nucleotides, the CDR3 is TGCGCCAGCAGCTCGGACAGCTCGAACACCGGGGAGCTGTTTTTT. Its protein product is CASSSDSSNTGELFF.

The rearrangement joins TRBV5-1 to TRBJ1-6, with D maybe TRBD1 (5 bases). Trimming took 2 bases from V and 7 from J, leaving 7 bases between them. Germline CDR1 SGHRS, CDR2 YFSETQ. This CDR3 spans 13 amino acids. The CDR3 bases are TGCGCCAGCAGCTTACAGGAAAATTCACCCCTCCACTTT. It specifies CASSLQENSPLHF. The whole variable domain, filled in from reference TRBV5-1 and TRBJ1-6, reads KAGVTQTPRYLIKTRGQQVTLSCSPISGHRSVSWYQQTPGQGLQFLFEYFSETQRNKGNFPGRFSGRQFSNSRSEMNVSTLELGDSALYLCASSLQENSPLHFGNGTRLTVT.

The CDR3 DNA follows: TGTGCCAGCAGCCCCCGGGCCGGGAATGGCAATCAGCCCCAGCATTTT. As protein: CASSPRAGNGNQPQHF. V usage is TRBV9 and J usage is TRBJ1-5, with no clear D. Trimming cost V 4 bases and J 2 bases, with 16 bases left between them. Per germline, CDR1 SGDLS and CDR2 YYNGEE. This CDR3 spans 16 amino acids.

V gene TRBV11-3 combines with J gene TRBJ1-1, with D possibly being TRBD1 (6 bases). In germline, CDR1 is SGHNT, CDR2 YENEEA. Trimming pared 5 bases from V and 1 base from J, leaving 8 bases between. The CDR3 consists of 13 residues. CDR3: CASSIQGNTEAFF. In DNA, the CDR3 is TGTGCCAGCAGCATACAGGGGAACACTGAAGCTTTCTTT.

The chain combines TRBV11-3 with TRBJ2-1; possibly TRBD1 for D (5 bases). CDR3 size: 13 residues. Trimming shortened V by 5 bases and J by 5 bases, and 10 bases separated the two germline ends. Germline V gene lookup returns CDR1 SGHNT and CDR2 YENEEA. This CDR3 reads CASSLDTHNEQFF. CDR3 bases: TGTGCCAGCAGCCTGGACACACACAATGAGCAGTTCTTC.